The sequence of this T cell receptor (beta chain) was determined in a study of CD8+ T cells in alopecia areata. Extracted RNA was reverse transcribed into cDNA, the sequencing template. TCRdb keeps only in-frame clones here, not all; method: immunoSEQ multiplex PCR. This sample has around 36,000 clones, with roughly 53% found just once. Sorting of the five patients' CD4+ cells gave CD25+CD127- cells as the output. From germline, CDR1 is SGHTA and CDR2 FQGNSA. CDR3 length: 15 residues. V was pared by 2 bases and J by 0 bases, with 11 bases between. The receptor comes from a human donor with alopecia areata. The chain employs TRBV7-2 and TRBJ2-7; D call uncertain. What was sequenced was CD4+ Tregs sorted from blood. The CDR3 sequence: CASSLRSVPSYEQYF. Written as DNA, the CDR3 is TGTGCCAGCAGCTTAAGATCGGTTCCCTCCTACGAGCAGTACTTC.